Shown below are 2 T cell receptor beta chains from a single sample sequenced in a study of control samples from healthy donors and cancer patients. Sequencing was performed with immunoSEQ multiplex PCR; in TCRdb, only in-frame clones are kept and a portion is missing. This table has 350,000 to 450,000 clones, roughly 90% appearing once. Sequenced input: PBMCs. Receptors originate from a man aged 40-49 years with head and neck cancer.

This rearrangement joins TRBV6-2 or TRBV6-3 to TRBJ1-1; D uncertain. The V end was cut by 5 bases, the J end by 0 bases, with 10 bases between. In germline, CDR1 is MNHEY, CDR2 SVGEGT. The CDR3 sequence is 14 residues long. The CDR3 loop is CASSPESLNTEAFF. In DNA, the CDR3 is TGTGCCAGCAGTCCCGAGAGCTTGAACACTGAAGCTTTCTTT.

This clone was detected only once. The V call is TRBV19, the J call TRBJ2-2, with 11 bases aligning to TRBD1. CDR3 length: 15 amino acids. The trim removed 9 bases at V and 5 bases at J, leaving 8 bases unmatched. CDR1 LNHDA and CDR2 SQIVND come from the germline V gene (reference sequence). The CDR3 region is CARLGTGGKTGELFF. The CDR3 nucleotides read TGTGCCAGGCTTGGGACAGGGGGAAAGACCGGGGAGCTGTTTTTT.